The entry below gives a single TCR beta chain sequence along with its context. Its antigen is unidentified. V gave up 4 bases and J gave up 0 bases; unmatched junction bases: 4. CDR3 length equals 16 residues. Per the germline V gene, CDR1 is LGHDT and CDR2 is YNNKEL (reference sequence). The data are from a study of T-cell memory formation after mild COVID-19. Study-level information: TCR clusters showed largely donor specificity.

TCRdb re-analysed the 5' RACE reads in MiXCR, keeping a single row per CDR3 protein. The repertoire consists of 270,000 or so distinct CDR3 sequences, with 18% occurring once and the leading ten covering more than 20%. Regarding the study as a whole: Among contracting clones, CD4+ were mainly CM/EM and CD8+ enriched in EMRA. The authors did not confirm SARS-CoV-2 specificity of second-wave clones peaking day 37.

V usage is TRBV3-1 and J usage is TRBJ2-5; 11 nucleotides align to TRBD2. The sample was PBMCs or a T cell subset sorted from them (not recorded which). The sequence was collected from a man aged 18 to 35 who had mild COVID-19 (a few samples of this study predate the infection). Cell type and time point are not known. The CDR3 sequence is CASSRETSGDQETQYF. DNA of the CDR3: TGTGCCAGCAGCCGAGAGACTAGCGGGGACCAAGAGACCCAGTACTTC.